This section outlines one T cell receptor (beta chain) sequence together with its context. The antigen is not known. CDR3 size: 14 residues. CDR1 is SGHRS and CDR2 is YFSETQ in the germline V gene. Between the trimmed V and J ends, which lost 2 bases and 1 base, there was a span of 9 bases. This specimen comes from a study of shared clonotypes between healthy human individuals. Findings of the study overall: In having few donors, the study represented limited genetic and exposure-history diversity.

The donors, all of them Caucasian adults, lived in Nashville, Tennessee. This table comes from immunoSEQ multiplex PCR, and its TCRdb copy is limited to in-frame clones, with some not included. The sample holds roughly 2,500,000 clones, 93% seen once. The origin of this receptor is a man between 18 and 29 years old in good health. Some clones in this sample may be carry-over from other donors' samples. This rearrangement joins TRBV5-1 to TRBJ2-5, with TRBD1 as a possible D gene (5 bases). Specimen: naive CD4+ T cells from PBMCs. Indicated subset: CD45RA+ positively selected. The CDR3 DNA is TGCGCCAGCAGCTTAGAGACAGTCCAAGAGACCCAGTACTTC. Protein: CASSLETVQETQYF.